A single sample is the source of the 18 T cell receptor beta chains below, sequenced in a study of T cells in tuberculosis (dated 2018 in TCRdb). Receptor libraries were prepared by the immunoSEQ multiplex PCR assay. TCRdb limited this immuneACCESS table to in-frame rearrangements with V and J called. A share of clones is missing; checked studies link under half to unresolved V genes, and the rest is unexplained. Counted in this sample were 50,000 to 65,000 clones; roughly 87% of them appeared once. Roughly 22% of the sample goes to the ten largest clones. After being thawed and rested overnight, PBMC were stained with GMM-loaded CD1B tetramer, a Live/Dead dye and anti-CD3, and were then sorted on a FACS Aria II. C32 glucose monomycolate purified from Rhodococcus equi was loaded onto CD1B tetramers. The sequencing sample was made of CD1b-GMM tetramer-negative cells sorted from PBMCs. In light of the paper, this sample's cell subset or site label describes: T cells not binding CD1B-GMM tetramer, sorted from same donor. These receptors originate from an adult woman with latent tuberculosis.

The rearrangement uses TRBV9 and TRBJ2-5; D is ambiguous. CDR3 length: 13 amino acids. V gave up 0 bases and J gave up 4 bases, with 7 bases separating them. Per the germline V gene, CDR1 is SGDLS and CDR2 is YYNGEE. CDR3: CASSVERGETQYF. CDR3 nucleotide sequence: TGTGCCAGCAGCGTAGAGAGAGGAGAGACCCAGTACTTC.

This rearrangement joins TRBV7-9 to TRBJ2-7, with 7 nucleotides matching TRBD1. The CDR3 runs 13 residues. Germline V gene data show CDR1 as SEHNR and CDR2 as FQNEAQ (reference sequence). Germline trimming cut 5 bases from V and 3 bases from J; bases unmatched to any gene: 4. The DNA of the CDR3 is TGTGCCAGCAGCCCGCGGACAGGCTACGAGCAGTACTTC. Translated, it gives CASSPRTGYEQYF.

Details on this clone: This sample also contains other DNA sequences that code for the same CDR3. The chain has TRBV9 and TRBJ1-5; the D gene is possibly TRBD1 (5 bases). The CDR3 is 14 residues long. Germline V gene data show CDR1 as SGDLS and CDR2 as YYNGEE. With 0 bases removed from V and 4 bases from J, the gap between germline ends came to 8 bases. This CDR3 reads CASSVGGGNQPQHF. The CDR3 DNA reads as TGTGCCAGCAGCGTAGGGGGGGGAAATCAGCCCCAGCATTTT.

The chain uses TRBV6-4 and TRBJ2-7; tentative D call: TRBD2 (5 bases). This CDR3 comprises 13 residues. V gave up 6 bases and J gave up 2 bases, with 11 bases separating them. CDR1 MRHNA and CDR2 SNTAGT come from the germline V gene. DNA of the CDR3: TGTGCCAGCAGCGTTGTGGAGGCCTACGAGCAGTACTTC. Its protein is CASSVVEAYEQYF.

This chain uses TRBV7-2 with TRBJ2-7; perhaps TRBD1 as D (5 bases). This CDR3 contains 13 residues. Germline V gene sequence: CDR1 SGHTA, CDR2 FQGNSA. Trimming took 5 bases from V and 5 from J, leaving 13 bases between them. This chain's CDR3 is CASSALGPHEQYF. CDR3 bases: TGTGCCAGCAGCGCCTTGGGGCCCCACGAGCAGTACTTC.

This clone appeared once. The chain uses TRBV6-5 and TRBJ2-2; the D gene is possibly TRBD1 (6 bases). V was trimmed by 1 base and J by 5 bases, leaving 11 bases between them. Germline V gene sequence: CDR1 MNHEY, CDR2 SVGAGI. This CDR3 spans 15 amino acids. The CDR3, as DNA: TGTGCCAGCAGTTACTGGTCAGGGGAGACCGGGGAGCTGTTTTTT. Translation gives CASSYWSGETGELFF.

The J gene is TRBJ1-2, the V gene TRBV30; D unresolved. CDR3 length: 10 amino acids. The V end lost 8 bases, the J end lost 8 bases, and 12 bases lay between the germline ends. CDR1 is GTSNPN and CDR2 is SVGIG in the germline V gene (reference sequence). CDR3 in amino acids: CAGWEGGYTF. The CDR3 bases are TGTGCCGGTTGGGAGGGCGGCTACACCTTC. Variable domain in full (rest from reference TRBV30 and TRBJ1-2): SQTIHQWPATLVQPVGSPLSLECTVEGTSNPNLYWYRQAAGRGLQLLFYSVGIGQISSEVPQNLSASRPQDRQFILSSKKLLLSDSGFYLCAGWEGGYTFGSGTRLTVV.

J is TRBJ2-7 and V is TRBV4-1; 7 positions match TRBD2. Per germline, CDR1 MGHRA and CDR2 YSYEKL. Trimming cost V 1 base and J 3 bases; bases outside gene matches: 9. This CDR3 contains 16 residues. The CDR3 reads CASSQGVAGAHYEQYF. DNA of the CDR3: TGCGCCAGCAGCCAAGGGGTGGCGGGAGCCCACTACGAGCAGTACTTC.

The chain uses TRBV5-6 and TRBJ1-4; D gene unclear. Per germline, CDR1 SGHDT and CDR2 YYEEEE. Trimming took 2 bases from V and 2 from J, leaving 4 bases between them. This CDR3 has 13 amino acids. As DNA, the CDR3 is TGTGCCAGCAGCTTTAATACTAATGAAAAACTGTTTTTT. Encoded protein: CASSFNTNEKLFF.

The chain employs TRBV5-1 and TRBJ2-3, with D perhaps matching TRBD1 (6 bases). The CDR3 consists of 16 residues. V lost 4 bases and J lost 4, with 19 bases in between. The germline V gene encodes CDR1 SGHRS and CDR2 YFSETQ. The CDR3, as DNA: TGCGCCAGCAGCCTGCGAGAAACAGGGTTATCAGATACGCAGTATTTT. Translated, it gives CASSLRETGLSDTQYF.

The chain employs TRBV30 and TRBJ1-2; D remains unclear. The CDR3 sequence is 12 residues long. CDR1 and CDR2 from the germline V gene are GTSNPN and SVGIG (reference sequence). Trimming removed 4 bases from V and 7 bases from J, with 13 bases in between. The CDR3 reads CAWTKRGIGYTF. The CDR3 nucleotides are TGTGCCTGGACAAAGCGAGGGATTGGCTACACCTTC.

V usage is TRBV29-1 and J usage is TRBJ2-2, with TRBD2 matching 8 bases. Germline values: CDR1 SQVTM, CDR2 ANQGSEA. Trimming cost V 4 bases and J 3 bases; bases outside gene matches: 7. The CDR3 covers 15 residues. The CDR3 sequence is CSVAPGRADTGELFF. In nucleotides, the CDR3 is TGCAGCGTTGCCCCCGGGAGGGCAGACACCGGGGAGCTGTTTTTT.

This clone was seen only a few times. The J gene is TRBJ1-2, the V gene TRBV4-1; no firm D call. The germline V gene encodes CDR1 MGHRA and CDR2 YSYEKL. The CDR3 extends over 16 amino acids. V was pared by 0 bases and J by 6 bases, with 17 bases between. CDR3: CASSQDPGVAVDGYTF. CDR3 in DNA: TGCGCCAGCAGCCAAGATCCCGGGGTTGCCGTGGATGGCTACACCTTC.

The V gene is TRBV5-8, the J gene TRBJ2-7; perhaps TRBD1 as D (6 bases). The germline V gene has CDR1 SGHTS and CDR2 YDEGEE. V lost 1 base and J 4 bases, leaving 18 bases between the germline ends. The CDR3 has 16 residues. Written as DNA, the CDR3 is TGTGCCAGCAGCTTGCTGGTCCGGACAGTAACATACGAGCAGTACTTC. As protein: CASSLLVRTVTYEQYF.

The V gene is TRBV7-6, the J gene TRBJ2-6; weak D call: TRBD1 (5 bases). The CDR3 is 17 residues long. V lost 3 bases and J lost 2, with 14 bases in between. Germline V lookup: CDR1 SGHVS, CDR2 FNYEAQ. The CDR3 loop is CASSFRPGPTGANVLTF. CDR3 DNA sequence: TGTGCCAGCAGCTTTCGACCAGGGCCCACTGGGGCCAACGTCCTGACTTTC.

This clone was counted a single time. V gene TRBV7-9 combines with J gene TRBJ2-7; tentative D call: TRBD2 (7 bases). The length of the CDR3 is 15 residues. Trimming took 3 bases from V and 4 from J, leaving 16 bases between them. Germline CDR1 reads SEHNR; CDR2 reads FQNEAQ (reference sequence). CDR3 bases: TGTGCCAGCAGCTTCATCGGGGGGCGCCGGTACGAGCAGTACTTC. This encodes CASSFIGGRRYEQYF.

The CDR3 loop is CASSQGTNTGELFF. In DNA, the CDR3 is TGTGCCAGCAGCCAGGGGACTAACACCGGGGAGCTGTTTTTT. The rearrangement uses TRBV4-2 and TRBJ2-2, with D perhaps TRBD2 (6 bases). Germline CDR1 reads LGHNA; CDR2 reads YNFKEQ. V was clipped by 3 bases and J by 2 bases, with 7 bases between them. There are 14 residues in the CDR3.

The chain links TRBV7-2 to TRBJ2-7, with 8 bases identical to TRBD1. This CDR3 is built from 15 residues. After removal of 4 bases from V and 3 bases from J, the junction contained 8 bases not matched to a gene. Germline CDR1 reads SGHTA; CDR2 reads FQGNSA. The CDR3 here is CASSSRGTGGYEQYF. CDR3 sequence (DNA): TGTGCCAGCAGCTCGAGAGGTACAGGGGGCTACGAGCAGTACTTC.